A selection of T cell receptor beta chains follows, all from one sample in a study of T cell responses to AZD1222 COVID-19 vaccine. TCRdb keeps only in-frame clones here, not all; method: immunoSEQ multiplex PCR. The sample shows around 130,000 clones, roughly 93% of them seen only once. The sample in question was peripheral blood, obtained on day 0 of AZD1222 vaccination. All receptors derive from an adult in good health. CDR3s include the opening cysteine and the closing phenylalanine or tryptophan. Fields, in order: V gene, J gene, D gene, clone size, CDR3 DNA, CDR3 protein. The D gene is left open where the match is weak. The size field is filled for only some rows; it gives once, few, many or a size class.

v_gene: TRBV30
j_gene: TRBJ1-2
d_gene: -
abundance: -
CDR3nt: TGTGCCTGGAGTGTACACCCTACGGGCTACACCTTC
CDR3aa: CAWSVHPTGYTF

v_gene: TRBV29-1
j_gene: TRBJ2-6
d_gene: TRBD1
abundance: -
CDR3nt: TGCAGCGTTGAGACAGGGGGCCATAACGGGGCCAACGTCCTGACTTTC
CDR3aa: CSVETGGHNGANVLTF

v_gene: TRBV7-2
j_gene: TRBJ2-1
d_gene: TRBD2
abundance: -
CDR3nt: TGTGCCAGCAGCCCCCGGGAGCGGGGCAATGAGCAGTTCTTC
CDR3aa: CASSPRERGNEQFF

v_gene: TRBV5-8
j_gene: TRBJ2-1
d_gene: -
abundance: -
CDR3nt: TGTGCCAGCAGCTTGGCGTCGGGCAATGAGCAGTTCTTC
CDR3aa: CASSLASGNEQFF

v_gene: TRBV10-3
j_gene: TRBJ2-7
d_gene: -
abundance: -
CDR3nt: TGTGCCATCAGTGGGCAGACCTACGAGCAGTACTTC
CDR3aa: CAISGQTYEQYF

v_gene: TRBV19
j_gene: TRBJ1-2
d_gene: -
abundance: -
CDR3nt: TGTGCCAGTCGGGCGGGCCGGACTAACTATGGCTACACCTTC
CDR3aa: CASRAGRTNYGYTF

v_gene: TRBV6-2/TRBV6-3
j_gene: TRBJ2-3
d_gene: TRBD2
abundance: -
CDR3nt: TGTGCCAGCAGCCGTACTCCGGGACTAGCGGGGGCGAGTGACTTGGATACGCAGTATTTT
CDR3aa: CASSRTPGLAGASDLDTQYF

v_gene: TRBV27
j_gene: TRBJ1-5
d_gene: -
abundance: -
CDR3nt: TGTGCCAGCAGTTTATTTAGGGATCAGCCCCAGCATTTT
CDR3aa: CASSLFRDQPQHF

v_gene: TRBV18
j_gene: TRBJ1-3
d_gene: -
abundance: -
CDR3nt: TGTGCCAGCTCACCAGTTGCCAGCTCTGGAAACACCATATATTTT
CDR3aa: CASSPVASSGNTIYF

v_gene: TRBV19
j_gene: TRBJ2-1
d_gene: -
abundance: -
CDR3nt: TGTGCCAGTAGTATTCTAGGTGGTGAGCAGTTCTTC
CDR3aa: CASSILGGEQFF

v_gene: TRBV6-5
j_gene: TRBJ2-1
d_gene: -
abundance: -
CDR3nt: TGTGCCAGCGCCACTGGGTCCTCGGGGGGCGGTGAGCAGTTCTTC
CDR3aa: CASATGSSGGGEQFF

v_gene: TRBV20-1
j_gene: TRBJ1-2
d_gene: TRBD1
abundance: -
CDR3nt: TGCAGTGCTCGTGCAGGGGGCAGGGGTGGCTACACCTTC
CDR3aa: CSARAGGRGGYTF

v_gene: TRBV2
j_gene: TRBJ1-1
d_gene: TRBD1
abundance: -
CDR3nt: TGTGCCAGCAGTCCCCTCGGGACAGGGGTGAACACTGAAGCTTTCTTT
CDR3aa: CASSPLGTGVNTEAFF

v_gene: TRBV19
j_gene: TRBJ2-7
d_gene: TRBD2
abundance: -
CDR3nt: TGTGCCAGTAGTGCGCCGGGACTAGCGGGAGAACAGCAGTACTTC
CDR3aa: CASSAPGLAGEQQYF

v_gene: TRBV4-3
j_gene: TRBJ1-2
d_gene: TRBD1
abundance: -
CDR3nt: TGCGCCAGCAGCCAAGATGTCGGACAGGGGAACGGCTACACCTTC
CDR3aa: CASSQDVGQGNGYTF

v_gene: TRBV6-5
j_gene: TRBJ2-3
d_gene: -
abundance: -
CDR3nt: TGTGCCAGCAAGAAGTATTCTAGCACAGATACGCAGTATTTT
CDR3aa: CASKKYSSTDTQYF

v_gene: TRBV2
j_gene: TRBJ2-2
d_gene: TRBD1
abundance: -
CDR3nt: TGTGCCAGCAAGGGGGCCCGGAACACCGGGGAGCTGTTTTTT
CDR3aa: CASKGARNTGELFF

v_gene: TRBV19
j_gene: TRBJ2-3
d_gene: TRBD2
abundance: -
CDR3nt: TGTGCCAGTAGTATAGCCGGATGGACTAGCGGGATGACAGATACGCAGTATTTT
CDR3aa: CASSIAGWTSGMTDTQYF

v_gene: TRBV28
j_gene: TRBJ2-5
d_gene: -
abundance: -
CDR3nt: TGTGCCAGCACATCCACCCCTGGTCGGCAAGAGACCCAGTACTTC
CDR3aa: CASTSTPGRQETQYF

v_gene: TRBV5-4
j_gene: TRBJ2-3
d_gene: -
abundance: -
CDR3nt: TGTGCCAGCAGCTTGGCGGGAGGACAGGGAACGCAGTATTTT
CDR3aa: CASSLAGGQGTQYF

v_gene: TRBV6-5
j_gene: TRBJ2-1
d_gene: TRBD2
abundance: -
CDR3nt: TGTGCCAGCAGGTTAGCGGGTGTCGACAATGAGCAGTTCTTC
CDR3aa: CASRLAGVDNEQFF

v_gene: TRBV30
j_gene: TRBJ1-3
d_gene: -
abundance: -
CDR3nt: TGTGCCTGGAGCCCATTAGGAAGATCCTCTGGAAACACCATATATTTT
CDR3aa: CAWSPLGRSSGNTIYF

v_gene: TRBV6-5
j_gene: TRBJ2-7
d_gene: -
abundance: -
CDR3nt: TGTGCCAGCAGGACCCCGCCAGCGAGCTCCTACGAGCAGTACTTC
CDR3aa: CASRTPPASSYEQYF

v_gene: TRBV7-9
j_gene: TRBJ1-2
d_gene: -
abundance: -
CDR3nt: TGTGCCAGCAGCGGAAAGGAGGGCGGCGGCTACACCTTC
CDR3aa: CASSGKEGGGYTF

v_gene: TRBV27
j_gene: TRBJ1-1
d_gene: TRBD1
abundance: -
CDR3nt: TGTGCCAGCAGAGATAAACAGGGGGAATGGCACACTGAAGCTTTCTTT
CDR3aa: CASRDKQGEWHTEAFF

v_gene: TRBV5-6
j_gene: TRBJ1-5
d_gene: -
abundance: -
CDR3nt: TGTGCCAGCAGCTTGCGGGGGGCGAGCAATCAGCCCCAGCATTTT
CDR3aa: CASSLRGASNQPQHF

v_gene: TRBV28
j_gene: TRBJ1-3
d_gene: -
abundance: -
CDR3nt: TGTGCCAGCAGTCCGCGTGGGGAGTCTGGAAACACCATATATTTT
CDR3aa: CASSPRGESGNTIYF

v_gene: TRBV5-1
j_gene: TRBJ1-4
d_gene: -
abundance: -
CDR3nt: TGCGCCAGCAGCCCGGGACAATTCCCGTTACCAACTAATGAAAAACTGTTTTTT
CDR3aa: CASSPGQFPLPTNEKLFF

v_gene: TRBV5-4
j_gene: TRBJ2-6
d_gene: -
abundance: -
CDR3nt: TGTGCCAGCACCTTCAGGACCTCTGGGGCCAACGTCCTGACTTTC
CDR3aa: CASTFRTSGANVLTF

v_gene: TRBV10-3
j_gene: TRBJ2-5
d_gene: -
abundance: -
CDR3nt: TGTGCCATCAGTCCTGGGCAGGGAGCGGGAGAGACCCAGTACTTC
CDR3aa: CAISPGQGAGETQYF

v_gene: TRBV2
j_gene: TRBJ2-2
d_gene: -
abundance: -
CDR3nt: TGTGCCAGCTCCCGGGGGACGGGGAACACCGGGGAGCTGTTTTTT
CDR3aa: CASSRGTGNTGELFF

v_gene: TRBV13
j_gene: TRBJ1-1
d_gene: -
abundance: -
CDR3nt: TGTGCCAGCAGCTCAAACGAATACACTGAAGCTTTCTTT
CDR3aa: CASSSNEYTEAFF

v_gene: TRBV10-3
j_gene: TRBJ2-2
d_gene: -
abundance: -
CDR3nt: TGTGCCATCAGCGAGTGGGAGGACACCGGGGAGCTGTTTTTT
CDR3aa: CAISEWEDTGELFF

v_gene: TRBV7-6
j_gene: TRBJ1-2
d_gene: TRBD1
abundance: -
CDR3nt: TGTGCCAGCAGCACGAACAGGGGAGGCTACACCTTC
CDR3aa: CASSTNRGGYTF

v_gene: TRBV21-1
j_gene: TRBJ1-1
d_gene: -
abundance: once
CDR3nt: TGTGCTCGGGACAGGGGCGGGTTCACTGAAGCTTTCTTT
CDR3aa: CARDRGGFTEAFF

v_gene: TRBV7-9
j_gene: TRBJ1-4
d_gene: -
abundance: -
CDR3nt: TGTGCCAGCAGCTGGGGAATGGTAATTGGTGAAAAACTGTTTTTT
CDR3aa: CASSWGMVIGEKLFF

v_gene: TRBV3-1/TRBV3-2
j_gene: TRBJ2-7
d_gene: TRBD2
abundance: -
CDR3nt: TGTGCCAGCAGCCAAGGGACTAGCGGGAGGTTCGAGCAGTACTTC
CDR3aa: CASSQGTSGRFEQYF

v_gene: TRBV28
j_gene: TRBJ2-2
d_gene: TRBD2
abundance: -
CDR3nt: TGTGCCAGCAGTTTATGGGGACTAGCGGGAGGCCCCGGGGAGCTGTTTTTT
CDR3aa: CASSLWGLAGGPGELFF

v_gene: TRBV14
j_gene: TRBJ2-1
d_gene: -
abundance: -
CDR3nt: TGTGCCAGCAGCCAAGCCGGGCGTCACAATGAGCAGTTCTTC
CDR3aa: CASSQAGRHNEQFF

v_gene: TRBV4-2
j_gene: TRBJ2-2
d_gene: -
abundance: -
CDR3nt: TGTGCCAGCAGCCAAGCTATGGGCCTAGTGGGAGATACCGGGGAGCTGTTTTTT
CDR3aa: CASSQAMGLVGDTGELFF

v_gene: TRBV5-8
j_gene: TRBJ1-2
d_gene: -
abundance: -
CDR3nt: TGTGCCACTATACTGGGGCCATCTAACTATGGCTACACCTTC
CDR3aa: CATILGPSNYGYTF

v_gene: TRBV14
j_gene: TRBJ2-7
d_gene: -
abundance: -
CDR3nt: TGTGCCAGCAGCCAAGAGCGGACAGAGAATTTCTACGAGCAGTACTTC
CDR3aa: CASSQERTENFYEQYF

v_gene: TRBV6-2/TRBV6-3
j_gene: TRBJ2-1
d_gene: -
abundance: -
CDR3nt: TGTGCCAGCAGCCCCGGCCTCTCCTACAATGAGCAGTTCTTC
CDR3aa: CASSPGLSYNEQFF

v_gene: TRBV27
j_gene: TRBJ2-3
d_gene: -
abundance: -
CDR3nt: TGTGCCAGCCGCCGGGCAGGGGCTATCACAGATACGCAGTATTTT
CDR3aa: CASRRAGAITDTQYF

v_gene: TRBV7-6
j_gene: TRBJ2-2
d_gene: -
abundance: -
CDR3nt: TGTGCCAGCAGCTTAGGTGCAGGGAAGACCGGGGAGCTGTTTTTT
CDR3aa: CASSLGAGKTGELFF

v_gene: TRBV18
j_gene: TRBJ2-4
d_gene: TRBD1
abundance: once
CDR3nt: TGTGCCAGCTCACCCGAGACAGGGAATAACGGAGCCAAAAACATTCAGTACTTC
CDR3aa: CASSPETGNNGAKNIQYF

v_gene: TRBV12-3/TRBV12-4
j_gene: TRBJ1-3
d_gene: -
abundance: -
CDR3nt: TGTGCCAGCAGTTTCATCTCTGGAAACACCATATATTTT
CDR3aa: CASSFISGNTIYF

v_gene: TRBV18
j_gene: TRBJ2-2
d_gene: TRBD2
abundance: -
CDR3nt: TGTGCCAGCTCACCACGCCTAGCGGGGACGAACAACCCCGGGGAGCTGTTTTTT
CDR3aa: CASSPRLAGTNNPGELFF

v_gene: TRBV19
j_gene: TRBJ1-5
d_gene: -
abundance: -
CDR3nt: TGTGCCAGTAGTATACGGTACAGGGCAGGTAGTCAGCCCCAGCATTTT
CDR3aa: CASSIRYRAGSQPQHF

v_gene: TRBV5-4
j_gene: TRBJ1-1
d_gene: TRBD1
abundance: -
CDR3nt: TGTGCCAGCAGCATAACCGGACAGGGAGAAGCTTTCTTT
CDR3aa: CASSITGQGEAFF

v_gene: TRBV18
j_gene: TRBJ1-5
d_gene: -
abundance: -
CDR3nt: TGTGCCAGCTCGATACAGGGCAGGAGTCAGCCCCAGCATTTT
CDR3aa: CASSIQGRSQPQHF

v_gene: TRBV7-2
j_gene: TRBJ1-2
d_gene: -
abundance: once
CDR3nt: TGTGCCAGCAGCCTAGACCGGAAGGGGGGGAACTATGGCTACACCTTC
CDR3aa: CASSLDRKGGNYGYTF

v_gene: TRBV18
j_gene: TRBJ1-2
d_gene: TRBD1
abundance: -
CDR3nt: TGTGCCAGCTCACCGTACTTTGGGGGGACAGGGGGCAACTATGGCTACACCTTC
CDR3aa: CASSPYFGGTGGNYGYTF

v_gene: TRBV28
j_gene: TRBJ2-1
d_gene: -
abundance: -
CDR3nt: TGTGCCAGCAGCTCCATCACAGGGTACAATGAGCAGTTCTTC
CDR3aa: CASSSITGYNEQFF

v_gene: TRBV7-9
j_gene: TRBJ1-5
d_gene: -
abundance: -
CDR3nt: TGTGCCAGCAGCCTGGGGGGAAACAATCAGCCCCAGCATTTT
CDR3aa: CASSLGGNNQPQHF

v_gene: TRBV5-1
j_gene: TRBJ1-4
d_gene: -
abundance: -
CDR3nt: TGCGCCAGCAGCTTGTCCGGAGAAAAACTGTTTTTT
CDR3aa: CASSLSGEKLFF

v_gene: TRBV29-1
j_gene: TRBJ1-5
d_gene: -
abundance: -
CDR3nt: TGCAGCGTGGTGACAGCGGGCAATCAGCCCCAGCATTTT
CDR3aa: CSVVTAGNQPQHF

v_gene: TRBV28
j_gene: TRBJ2-7
d_gene: TRBD2
abundance: -
CDR3nt: TGTGCCAGCCCTCCGGGACCAGCGGGAGTATCCCACGAGCAGTACTTC
CDR3aa: CASPPGPAGVSHEQYF

v_gene: TRBV24-1
j_gene: TRBJ1-4
d_gene: -
abundance: -
CDR3nt: TGTGCCACCAGTGAGCCCAACAGCGGAAAACTGTTTTTT
CDR3aa: CATSEPNSGKLFF